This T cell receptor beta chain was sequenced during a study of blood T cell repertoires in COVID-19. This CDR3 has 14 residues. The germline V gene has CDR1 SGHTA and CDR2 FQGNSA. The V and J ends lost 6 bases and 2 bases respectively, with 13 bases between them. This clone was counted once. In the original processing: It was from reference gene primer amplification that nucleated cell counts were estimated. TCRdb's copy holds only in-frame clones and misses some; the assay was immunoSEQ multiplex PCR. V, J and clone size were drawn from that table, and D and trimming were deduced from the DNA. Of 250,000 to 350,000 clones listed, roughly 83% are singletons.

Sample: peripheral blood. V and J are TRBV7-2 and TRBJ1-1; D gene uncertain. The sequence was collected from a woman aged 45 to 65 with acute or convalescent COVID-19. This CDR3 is CASRSRGSNTEAFF. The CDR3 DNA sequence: TGTGCCAGCAGGAGCCGGGGAAGCAACACTGAAGCTTTCTTT.